This TCR beta chain was identified in a study of regulatory dendritic cells for organ transplantation. From germline, CDR1 is SGHTA and CDR2 FQGNSA. V trimming: 4 bases; J trimming: 3 bases; junction bases outside the gene matches: 2. There are 15 residues in the CDR3. Method: immunoSEQ multiplex PCR; TCRdb's copy keeps in-frame clones and lacks some. The profile shows fewer than 25,000 clones, over 75% of them singletons. Sorted T cells were CFSE-labeled and cultured 5 days with allogeneic regulatory or mature dendritic cells at 1:10. Remarks on this clone: What it binds is unknown.

The TCR sequence derives from a human donor in good health. The specimen was naive CD4+ T cells from blood cultured with dendritic cells. Subset specified: CD45RA+ naive T cells. The J gene is TRBJ2-1, the V gene TRBV7-2; TRBD1 matches at 11 bases. The CDR3 protein is CASSSDRGRYNEQFF. CDR3 nucleotides: TGTGCCAGCAGCTCGGACAGGGGGCGCTACAATGAGCAGTTCTTC.